These 11 T cell receptor beta chains were all obtained from the same sample, sequenced in a study of OX40 agonist ivuxolimab in advanced cancers. Assay: immunoSEQ multiplex PCR; the TCRdb copy retains only in-frame clones and omits some. The table lists approximately 74,000 clones, 65% to 90% of them singletons. This material consisted of CD4+ or CD8+ T cells sorted from blood, taken in a trial of the OX40 agonist ivuxolimab. The receptors come from an adult with an advanced solid tumor such as melanoma, head and neck, liver or kidney cancer.

This rearrangement joins TRBV18 to TRBJ2-4; no definite D call. Germline V CDR1 and CDR2: KGHSH, LQKENI. The V end lost 0 bases, the J end lost 2 bases, and 5 bases lay between the germline ends. The CDR3 length is 14 residues. CDR3 in DNA: TGTGCCAGCTCACCACCAGGGACCAAAAACATTCAGTACTTC. Translation: CASSPPGTKNIQYF.

This clone came up once. The chain couples TRBV15 to TRBJ2-3; 10 nucleotides line up with TRBD2. The CDR3 is 13 residues long. The V segment lost 9 bases and the J segment 4 bases; nucleotides outside the gene matches: 4. The germline gives CDR1 LNHNV, CDR2 YYDKDF (reference sequence). The chain's CDR3 is CATSGGAPDTQYF. In nucleotides, the CDR3 is TGTGCCACGAGCGGGGGGGCCCCAGATACGCAGTATTTT. The full variable domain, its missing parts supplied by reference TRBV15 and TRBJ2-3, is DAMVIQNPRYQVTQFGKPVTLSCSQTLNHNVMYWYQQKSSQAPKLLFHYYDKDFNNEADTPDNFQSRRPNTSFCFLDIRSPGLGDTAMYLCATSGGAPDTQYFGPGTRLTVL.

The rearrangement uses TRBV2 and TRBJ1-5; D remains ambiguous. CDR3 size: 14 residues. The germline gives CDR1 SNHLY, CDR2 FYNNEI. Trimming took off 4 bases at V and 3 bases at J, with 10 bases between the two ends. The CDR3, as DNA: TGTGCCAGCAGTGCCGGGTCCAACAATCAGCCCCAGCATTTT. The encoded protein is CASSAGSNNQPQHF.

The rearrangement joins TRBV2 to TRBJ2-7; 7 bases line up with TRBD2. Trimming at V came to 4 bases and at J to 2 bases, leaving 5 bases not matched to a gene. The V gene's germline CDR1 is SNHLY and CDR2 FYNNEI. The CDR3 spans 14 residues. The CDR3 DNA reads as TGTGCCAGCAGTGCAAAGGGACTAACCTACGAGCAGTACTTC. Residues: CASSAKGLTYEQYF.

The CDR3 bases are TGTGCCAGTAGTTACGACAGGAACACTGAAGCTTTCTTT. Protein product: CASSYDRNTEAFF. V gene TRBV19 combines with J gene TRBJ1-1, with TRBD1 as a possible D gene (5 bases). The ends were cut back, 5 bases at V and 1 base at J, with 8 bases in the middle. This CDR3 is built from 13 residues. CDR1 is LNHDA, CDR2 SQIVND, per germline (reference sequence).

The chain couples TRBV6-4 to TRBJ2-2, with a possible D match to TRBD1 (6 bases). V was shortened by 6 bases and J by 6 bases, with 11 bases between the two germline ends. There are 13 residues in the CDR3. Germline-derived CDR1 and CDR2 are MRHNA and SNTAGT. CDR3 sequence (DNA): TGTGCCAGCAGACGGACAGAAGCCGGGGAGCTGTTTTTT. This encodes CASRRTEAGELFF.

This chain joins TRBV7-2 and TRBJ2-7, with D tentatively TRBD1 (5 bases). The CDR3 consists of 14 residues. V was clipped by 0 bases and J by 6 bases, with 12 bases between them. Germline lookup yields CDR1 SGHTA and CDR2 FQGNSA. DNA for the CDR3: TGTGCCAGCAGCTTAGCGCAGGGCGTGGGCGAGCAGTACTTC. The encoded protein is CASSLAQGVGEQYF.

V and J are TRBV2 and TRBJ1-2; maybe TRBD1 (6 bases). Per the germline V gene, CDR1 is SNHLY and CDR2 is FYNNEI. CDR3 length: 15 residues. V lost 8 bases, J lost 0 bases, and 16 bases lay in between. Here the CDR3 reads CASLPSSGANYGYTF. The CDR3 bases are TGTGCCAGCCTTCCCTCCTCAGGGGCTAACTATGGCTACACCTTC.

The sample holds one count of this clone. The CDR3 sequence: CASSPSYNEQFF. CDR3 in DNA: TGTGCCAGCAGTCCATCATACAATGAGCAGTTCTTC. The chain combines TRBV5-4 with TRBJ2-1, with no clear D. The CDR3 length is 12 residues. Germline loops: CDR1 SGHNT, CDR2 YYREEE (reference sequence). Trimming removed 5 bases at V and 4 bases at J, with 7 bases between.

This clone has a single count. This chain uses TRBV5-1 with TRBJ1-2; 7 bases are a match to TRBD1. Trimming took 4 bases from V and 12 from J; bases not matched to a gene: 9. Germline CDR1 and CDR2: SGHRS and YFSETQ. This CDR3 contains 12 residues. CDR3 region: CASSPDRERNTF. The CDR3 region has the DNA TGCGCCAGCAGCCCAGACAGGGAGAGGAACACCTTC.

Points on this clone: Different DNA sequences within this sample yield the same CDR3. The chain links TRBV28 to TRBJ1-5; TRBD1 might be the D (5 bases). Between the trimmed V and J ends, which lost 3 bases and 1 base, there was a span of 7 bases. The CDR3 runs to 14 residues. Germline CDR1 reads MDHEN; CDR2 reads SYDVKM. The CDR3 loop reads CASSLGGSNQPQHF. CDR3 nucleotides: TGTGCCAGCAGTTTGGGGGGGAGCAATCAGCCCCAGCATTTT.